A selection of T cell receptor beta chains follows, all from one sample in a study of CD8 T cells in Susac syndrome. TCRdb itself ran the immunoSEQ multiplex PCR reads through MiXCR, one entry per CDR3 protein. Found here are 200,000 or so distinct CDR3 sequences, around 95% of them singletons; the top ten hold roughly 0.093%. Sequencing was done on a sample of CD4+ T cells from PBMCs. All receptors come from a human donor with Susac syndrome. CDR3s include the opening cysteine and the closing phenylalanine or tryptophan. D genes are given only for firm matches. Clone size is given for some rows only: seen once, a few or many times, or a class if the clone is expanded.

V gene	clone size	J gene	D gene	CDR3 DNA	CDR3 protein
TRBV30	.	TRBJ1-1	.	TGTGCCTGGAGATCTACGAACACTGAAGCTTTCTTT	CAWRSTNTEAFF
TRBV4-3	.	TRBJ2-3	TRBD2	TGCGCCAGCAGCCAAGAACTAGCGGGGGGTTTAAATACGCAGTATTTT	CASSQELAGGLNTQYF
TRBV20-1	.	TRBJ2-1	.	TGCAGTGCCCACCTATTTCGTGAGCAGTTCTTC	CSAHLFREQFF
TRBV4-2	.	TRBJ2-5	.	TGTGCCAGCAGCCAAGATCGTCTGGATCGTAGTGCCCAGTACTTC	CASSQDRLDRSAQYF
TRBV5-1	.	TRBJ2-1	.	TGCGCCAGCAGCCACGGGGGAAATCAGTGGGGGCCCTACAATGAGCAGTTCTTC	CASSHGGNQWGPYNEQFF
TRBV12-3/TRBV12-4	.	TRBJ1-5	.	TGTGCCAGCAGTTTAGCGATGGGGTACGATCAGCCCCAGCATTTT	CASSLAMGYDQPQHF
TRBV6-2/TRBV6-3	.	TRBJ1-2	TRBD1	TGTGCCAGCAGACCATTTCGGGACAGCGAGAACTATGGCTACACCTTC	CASRPFRDSENYGYTF
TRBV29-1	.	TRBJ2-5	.	TGCAGCGGGGGCCGTGGGCGAGAACGACAAGAGACCCAGTACTTC	CSGGRGRERQETQYF
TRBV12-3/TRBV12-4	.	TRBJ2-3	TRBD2	TGTGCCAGCACCTCTAGCGGGGGGGTAGATACGCAGTATTTT	CASTSSGGVDTQYF
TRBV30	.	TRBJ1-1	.	TGTGCCTGGAGCGGGGGGAGGCAAACTGAAGCTTTCTTT	CAWSGGRQTEAFF
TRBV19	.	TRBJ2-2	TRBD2	TGTGCCAGTAGCTTAGGGAGGGGAGCCGGGGAGCTGTTTTTT	CASSLGRGAGELFF
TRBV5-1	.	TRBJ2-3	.	TGCGCCAGCAGCTTGGGACAGTCAGGAGATACGCAGTATTTT	CASSLGQSGDTQYF
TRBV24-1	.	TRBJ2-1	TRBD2	TGTGCCACCAGTCCGACTAGCGGGGCTAATGAGCAGTTCTTC	CATSPTSGANEQFF
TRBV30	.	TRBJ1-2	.	TGTGCCTGGAGTTCGGCCCAAGCGGGCTACACCTTC	CAWSSAQAGYTF
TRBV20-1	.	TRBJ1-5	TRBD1	TGCAGTGCCGGACAGGGGAATCAGCCCCAGCATTTT	CSAGQGNQPQHF
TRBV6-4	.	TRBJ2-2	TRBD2	TGTGCCAGCAGCGCACTAGCGGGGGCGACGAACACCGGGGAGCTGTTTTTT	CASSALAGATNTGELFF
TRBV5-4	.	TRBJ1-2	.	TGTGCCAGCAGCTTAAACGGGGGACGGGGCTACACCTTC	CASSLNGGRGYTF
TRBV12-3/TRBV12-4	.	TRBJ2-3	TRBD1	TGTGCCAGCAGCGCAGGGGGAGCGGGCACAGATACGCAGTATTTT	CASSAGGAGTDTQYF
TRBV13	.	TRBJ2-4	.	TGTGCCAGCAGCGGCAGGTACGGACAGAAAAACATTCAGTACTTC	CASSGRYGQKNIQYF
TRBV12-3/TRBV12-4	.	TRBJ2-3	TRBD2	TGTGCCAGCAGTTTGTTCAGCGGGGGCACAGATACGCAGTATTTT	CASSLFSGGTDTQYF
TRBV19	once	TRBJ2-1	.	TGTGCCAGTAGCCAACTAGCTACGCCCTACAATGAGCAGTTCTTC	CASSQLATPYNEQFF
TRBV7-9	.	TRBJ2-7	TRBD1	TGTGCCAGCAGCTTTGGGGACAGGGGCGAGCAGTACTTC	CASSFGDRGEQYF
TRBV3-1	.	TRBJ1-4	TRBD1	TGTGCCAGCAGCCAAAGCAGGGGGCGAACTAATGAAAAACTGTTTTTT	CASSQSRGRTNEKLFF
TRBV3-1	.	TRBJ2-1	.	TGTGCCAGCAGTCAATACGATGAGCAGTTCTTC	CASSQYDEQFF
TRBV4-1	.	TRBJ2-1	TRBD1	TGCGCCAGCAGCCAGGTACAGGGGGATCTCAATGAGCAGTTCTTC	CASSQVQGDLNEQFF
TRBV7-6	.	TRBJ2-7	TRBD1	TGTGCCAGCAGCCCAGATACAGGGCAGGGGGCCTACGAGCAGTACTTC	CASSPDTGQGAYEQYF
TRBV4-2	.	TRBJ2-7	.	TGTGCCAGCAGCCAAAGTGGAGGGAGTACCGACTACGAGCAGTACTTC	CASSQSGGSTDYEQYF
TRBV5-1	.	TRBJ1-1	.	TGCGCCAGCAGCTTGGTTGGCACTCGGAACACTGAAGCTTTCTTT	CASSLVGTRNTEAFF
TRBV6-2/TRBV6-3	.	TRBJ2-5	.	TGTGCCAGCAGTTACTCGACTGGGCAAGAGACCCAGTACTTC	CASSYSTGQETQYF
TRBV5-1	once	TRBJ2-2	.	TGCGCCAGCAGCTTGGTTCAGGGTAGAAACACCGGGGAGCTGTTTTTT	CASSLVQGRNTGELFF
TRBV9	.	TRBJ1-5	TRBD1	TGTGCCAGCAGCGGGACAGGGGCATTTCAGCCCCAGCATTTT	CASSGTGAFQPQHF